This T cell receptor (beta chain) derives from a study of cytomegalovirus exposure and HLA in healthy donors. Study information: It was reported in a later analysis that the same platform had been used for the 120 validation repertoires as for the approximately 700 first-cohort repertoires.

Study outcomes and limitations: In vitro experiments confirmed that three CMV-associated chains were specific for CMV antigens. Altogether, more than 150 TCR beta chains were recorded as cytomegalovirus-associated.

Comment on this clone: Its antigen is still unknown.

The V segment lost 6 bases and the J segment 0 bases; nucleotides outside the gene matches: 7. Germline V gives CDR1 ENHRY, CDR2 SYGVKD. The CDR3 is made up of 15 amino acids. The assay was immunoSEQ multiplex PCR, and TCRdb's table has in-frame clones only and misses some. The data contain around 80,000 clones, 95% to 97% of them singletons. The gene calls are TRBV10-3 and TRBJ1-1; 7 bases line up with TRBD1. The receptor comes from a woman aged 18-29 years in good health and CMV-seronegative. Material for sequencing was PBMCs. CDR3: CAIRSKQGLNTEAFF. The CDR3 region has the DNA TGTGCCATCAGATCAAAACAGGGGTTGAACACTGAAGCTTTCTTT.